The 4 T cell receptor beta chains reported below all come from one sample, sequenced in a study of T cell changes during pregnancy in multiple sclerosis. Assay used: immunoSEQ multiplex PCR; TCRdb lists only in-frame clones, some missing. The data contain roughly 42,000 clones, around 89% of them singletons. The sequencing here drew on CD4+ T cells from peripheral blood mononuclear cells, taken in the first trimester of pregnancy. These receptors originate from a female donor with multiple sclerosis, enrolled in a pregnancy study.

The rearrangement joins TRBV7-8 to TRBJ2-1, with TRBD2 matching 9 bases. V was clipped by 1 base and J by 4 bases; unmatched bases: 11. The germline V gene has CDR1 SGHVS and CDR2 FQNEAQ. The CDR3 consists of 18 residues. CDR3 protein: CASSLGASGTYLYNEQFF. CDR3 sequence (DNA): TGTGCCAGCAGCTTAGGGGCTAGCGGGACATACCTTTACAATGAGCAGTTCTTC.

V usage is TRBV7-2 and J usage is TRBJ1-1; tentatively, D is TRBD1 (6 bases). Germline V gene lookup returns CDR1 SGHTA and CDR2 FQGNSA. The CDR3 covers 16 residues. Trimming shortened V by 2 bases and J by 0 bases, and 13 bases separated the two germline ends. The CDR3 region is CASSLKLGQMNTEAFF. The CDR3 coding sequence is TGTGCCAGCAGCTTAAAGTTAGGACAGATGAACACTGAAGCTTTCTTT.

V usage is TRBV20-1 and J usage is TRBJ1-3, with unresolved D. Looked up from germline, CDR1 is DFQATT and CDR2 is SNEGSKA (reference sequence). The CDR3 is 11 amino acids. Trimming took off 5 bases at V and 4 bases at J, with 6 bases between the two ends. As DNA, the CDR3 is TGCAGTGCTCCCCTAGGAAACACCATATATTTT. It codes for CSAPLGNTIYF.

CDR3 coding DNA: TGTGCCAGCAGAGAGCCGAGCGGGAGTGGGGAGCAGTTCTTC. Its protein is CASREPSGSGEQFF. The V gene is TRBV7-9, the J gene TRBJ2-1, with 8 positions matching TRBD2. The CDR3 contains 14 residues. V was clipped by 6 bases and J by 10 bases; unmatched bases: 11. Germline V gene sequence: CDR1 SEHNR, CDR2 FQNEAQ (reference sequence).